These 11 T cell receptor beta chains were all obtained from the same sample, sequenced in a study of glioma-infiltrating T cells after dendritic cell vaccination. TCRdb's table, derived via immunoSEQ multiplex PCR, lists solely in-frame clones and lacks some. This sample has 50,000 to 65,000 clones, with under 90% found just once. Time point noted: after dendritic cell vaccination, including at tumor progression/relapse. Source: blood, taken after dendritic cell vaccination. The receptor source for this set is a human donor with glioblastoma.

Details on this clone: Other nucleotide sequences in the sample specify the same CDR3. The chain recombines TRBV29-1 with TRBJ1-3; 8 nucleotides match TRBD1. The trim removed 3 bases at V and 6 bases at J, leaving 4 bases unmatched. This CDR3 is 13 amino acids long. The germline gives CDR1 SQVTM, CDR2 ANQGSEA. The CDR3 nucleotides are TGCAGCGTTGAGGGGCAGGGGGCAAACACCATATATTTT. It yields the protein CSVEGQGANTIYF.

CDR3 protein: CAWNRGNQPQHF. The DNA of the CDR3 is TGTGCCTGGAACAGGGGGAATCAGCCCCAGCATTTT. V gene TRBV30 combines with J gene TRBJ1-5, with TRBD1 identical over 8 bases. The CDR3 length is 12 residues. Germline V lookup: CDR1 GTSNPN, CDR2 SVGIG (reference sequence). V was pared by 4 bases and J by 4 bases, with 0 bases of the junction left unmatched.

The genes are TRBV5-4 and TRBJ2-5, with D maybe TRBD2 (5 bases). The CDR3 extends over 14 amino acids. The ends were cut back, 0 bases at V and 4 bases at J, with 10 bases in the middle. The germline gives CDR1 SGHNT, CDR2 YYREEE (reference sequence). The CDR3 here is CASSLEFRGETQYF. The CDR3 DNA is TGTGCCAGCAGCTTGGAGTTTCGGGGAGAGACCCAGTACTTC.

This chain uses TRBV6-5 with TRBJ1-2; D is uncertain. Germline CDR1 is MNHEY and CDR2 is SVGAGI. Trimming left V 2 bases short and J 4 bases short, with 14 bases between. The CDR3 has 15 residues. The CDR3 DNA follows: TGTGCCAGCAGTTACCCGGACGGAGGGCGCTATGGCTACACCTTC. The encoded protein is CASSYPDGGRYGYTF.

The gene calls are TRBV30 and TRBJ1-1, with D unresolved. Per germline, CDR1 GTSNPN and CDR2 SVGIG (reference sequence). Trimming stripped 0 bases from V and 5 bases from J, with 10 bases between. The CDR3 totals 13 residues. The CDR3 coding sequence is TGTGCCTGGAGTGTTAACTCGGGGACTGAAGCTTTCTTT. Translating it yields CAWSVNSGTEAFF.

The chain combines TRBV4-1 with TRBJ1-1; D is unclear. CDR3 length: 12 residues. The germline V gene has CDR1 MGHRA and CDR2 YSYEKL. The ends were cut back, 4 bases at V and 1 base at J, with 4 bases in the middle. CDR3 coding DNA: TGCGCCAGCAGCCCAGGGAACACTGAAGCTTTCTTT. This sequence encodes CASSPGNTEAFF.

This clone showed up just once. V usage is TRBV7-9 and J usage is TRBJ1-2, with no clear D. Germline V gene lookup returns CDR1 SEHNR and CDR2 FQNEAQ (reference sequence). Trimming stripped 5 bases from V and 2 bases from J, with 15 bases between. The CDR3 runs to 15 residues. The CDR3 spells CASSAGRLENYGYTF. CDR3 bases: TGTGCCAGCAGCGCGGGTCGGTTGGAGAACTATGGCTACACCTTC.

This clone was counted a single time. J is TRBJ2-4 and V is TRBV6-5; maybe TRBD2 (6 bases). The CDR3 extends over 16 amino acids. V lost 2 bases and J lost 1, with 12 bases in between. Looked up from germline, CDR1 is MNHEY and CDR2 is SVGAGI. DNA for the CDR3: TGTGCCAGCAGTTACACGCTCAGCGGGGCCAAAAACATTCAGTACTTC. This translates into CASSYTLSGAKNIQYF.

The chain joins TRBV28 to TRBJ1-6; D is unclear. CDR3 size: 17 residues. The V gene's germline CDR1 is MDHEN and CDR2 SYDVKM. The V end lost 1 base, the J end lost 0 bases, and 10 bases lay between the germline ends. The CDR3 sequence is CASSLYSGSSYNSPLHF. The CDR3 region has the DNA TGTGCCAGCAGTTTATATTCAGGTAGCTCCTATAATTCACCCCTCCACTTT. Using reference TRBV28 and TRBJ1-6 for the parts outside the CDR3, the full variable domain is DVKVTQSSRYLVKRTGEKVFLECVQDMDHENMFWYRQDPGLGLRLIYFSYDVKMKEKGDIPEGYSVSREKKERFSLILESASTNQTSMYLCASSLYSGSSYNSPLHFGNGTRLTVT.

The V and J genes are TRBV19 and TRBJ1-1; TRBD1 might be the D (5 bases). This CDR3 has 14 residues. Germline V gene sequence: CDR1 LNHDA, CDR2 SQIVND (reference sequence). The V and J ends lost 10 bases and 1 base respectively, with 16 bases between them. Here the CDR3 reads CATSQTASNTEAFF. In nucleotides, the CDR3 is TGTGCCACCTCCCAGACAGCTTCGAACACTGAAGCTTTCTTT.

The chain joins TRBV5-8 to TRBJ2-5; D is perhaps TRBD2 (5 bases). Trimming took 1 base from V and 4 from J, leaving 8 bases between them. CDR1 and CDR2 (germline): SGHTS, YDEGEE. The CDR3 length is 13 residues. CDR3 in DNA: TGTGCCAGCAGCTTGCGGGGAGCAGAGACCCAGTACTTC. Protein sequence: CASSLRGAETQYF.